These T cell receptor beta chains were read from a single sample in a study of blood T cell repertoires in COVID-19. Here immunoSEQ multiplex PCR was the method, and the copy in TCRdb shows in-frame clones only, minus some. This table holds approximately 270,000 clones, around 85% found once. Sequenced sample: peripheral blood. These receptor sequences come from a woman aged 70-85 years with acute or convalescent COVID-19. CDR3s leave out the opening cysteine and the closing phenylalanine or tryptophan. Size tells how often a clone was seen (once, few, many) or the class of an expanded clone, and some rows leave it out.

>TRBV10-2|TRBJ1-5|once
ASVGQFNQPQH
>TRBV27|TRBJ2-2|.
ASSLELSGQGGFGGELF
>TRBV9|TRBJ1-2|.
ASSVSDRDYYGYT
>TRBV7-6|TRBJ2-3|few
ASSSFAGGSTDTQY
>TRBV5-1|TRBJ1-3|.
ASSAGTAGNTIY
>TRBV7-2|TRBJ2-7|.
ASSRGRLYEQY
>TRBV7-6|TRBJ2-5|.
ASSSRTGRETQY
>TRBV27|TRBJ2-7|.
ASRGQGSYEQY
>TRBV6-5|TRBJ2-7|.
ASSSGTGGYEQY
>TRBV5-1|TRBJ2-2|.
ASSLNRRGTNTGELF
>TRBV30|TRBJ2-7|.
AWSAWDSAHSYEQY
>TRBV28|TRBJ1-4|.
ASSPPGGRDEKLF
>TRBV9|TRBJ2-1|.
ASSVAYTSSYNEQF
>TRBV7-2|TRBJ1-2|.
ASSLSTGGYT
>TRBV11-2|TRBJ2-4|.
ASSLVAVDIQY
>TRBV9|TRBJ2-7|.
ASSVGGGAAYEQY
>TRBV7-6|TRBJ1-1|.
ASSLDWREGLLASAEAF
>TRBV9|TRBJ1-1|.
ASSVNQGGNTEAF
>TRBV14|TRBJ1-5|.
ASSQTGQNQPQH
>TRBV7-2|TRBJ2-1|once
ASSFATPYNEQF
>TRBV14|TRBJ2-3|once
ASSRNGGLSTDTQY
>TRBV18|TRBJ2-1|.
ASSPLAGSSSNEQF
>TRBV10-3|TRBJ1-4|.
AISEAGAEKLF
>TRBV2|TRBJ1-4|.
ASSEWAALNEKLF
>TRBV2|TRBJ1-2|.
ASSEANTVPLPLNYGYT
>TRBV5-1|TRBJ2-7|.
ASSDIPGNEQY
>TRBV11-2|TRBJ2-1|.
ASSLDLLAGANEQF
>TRBV6-1|TRBJ1-4|.
ASSEVWGGGEKLF
>TRBV13|TRBJ1-1|.
ASSLGGGVNTEAF
>TRBV18|TRBJ2-3|.
ASSPFTTGGTTDTQY
>TRBV3-1/TRBV3-2|TRBJ2-3|.
ASSRNPRILTDTQY
>TRBV12-3/TRBV12-4|TRBJ1-3|.
ASSLQTGNTIY
>TRBV4-1|TRBJ2-3|.
ASSPRDRGLLDTQY
>TRBV9|TRBJ2-2|.
ASSPRHDRLNTGELF
>TRBV24-1|TRBJ1-5|.
ATSDTGTYQPQH
>TRBV3-1/TRBV3-2|TRBJ1-6|.
AIGGGGYNSPLH
>TRBV27|TRBJ1-5|.
ASPYRDRGNQPQH
>TRBV4-1|TRBJ1-6|.
ASSQAGQPNSPLH
>TRBV5-1|TRBJ2-1|.
ASTETSGLYNEQF
>TRBV5-4|TRBJ2-3|.
ATKRTSEADTQY
>TRBV5-6|TRBJ1-3|once
ASSSQTYGNTIY
>TRBV6-5|TRBJ1-1|.
ASSYSSAGGTEAF
>TRBV30|TRBJ2-3|.
AWSVRGADTQY